The rows below give T cell receptor beta chains drawn from one sample of a study of cytomegalovirus exposure and HLA in healthy donors. Profiling relied on immunoSEQ multiplex PCR, and the TCRdb table lists in-frame clones only, not all of them. The sample has approximately 160,000 clones, 65% to 85% seen once. Sample: PBMCs. These receptor sequences come from a woman aged 40 to 50 in good health and CMV-seropositive. Each CDR3 is given with its conserved first and last residue. The order of the fields is J gene, V gene, D gene, clone size, CDR3 protein, CDR3 DNA. A D gene is named only where the DNA matches it firmly. The size entry is marked missing in some rows and otherwise reads once, few, many or a size class.

J: TRBJ1-2
V: TRBV7-9
D: -
size: -
CDR3: CASSLGPTPVYGYTF
DNA: TGTGCCAGCAGCTTAGGGCCGACACCGGTCTATGGCTACACCTTC

J: TRBJ1-1
V: TRBV2
D: -
size: once
CDR3: CASRTAAEAFF
DNA: TGTGCCAGCAGGACTGCGGCTGAAGCTTTCTTT

J: TRBJ1-1
V: TRBV7-9
D: -
size: -
CDR3: CASSLHGGNTEAFF
DNA: TGTGCCAGCAGCTTACACGGAGGGAACACTGAAGCTTTCTTT

J: TRBJ2-7
V: TRBV7-2
D: -
size: -
CDR3: CASSGSSYEQYF
DNA: TGTGCCAGCAGCGGGAGCTCCTACGAGCAGTACTTC

J: TRBJ2-3
V: TRBV28
D: TRBD2
size: -
CDR3: CASIVAGHSTDTQYF
DNA: TGTGCCAGCATAGTAGCGGGGCATAGCACAGATACGCAGTATTTT

J: TRBJ2-2
V: TRBV7-9
D: -
size: -
CDR3: CASKGPQGRGTGELFF
DNA: TGTGCCAGCAAGGGTCCCCAGGGAAGAGGCACCGGGGAGCTGTTTTTT

J: TRBJ2-3
V: TRBV7-9
D: -
size: -
CDR3: CASSLVASTDTQYF
DNA: TGTGCCAGCAGCTTAGTAGCCTCCACAGATACGCAGTATTTT

J: TRBJ1-5
V: TRBV15
D: -
size: -
CDR3: CATSRDPGNQPQHF
DNA: TGTGCCACCAGCAGAGATCCCGGGAATCAGCCCCAGCATTTT

J: TRBJ2-7
V: TRBV12-5
D: TRBD2
size: -
CDR3: CASGLKLSGRTYEQYF
DNA: TGTGCTAGTGGTTTGAAGCTCAGCGGGAGGACCTACGAGCAGTACTTC

J: TRBJ1-1
V: TRBV10-3
D: -
size: -
CDR3: CATRREVNTEAFF
DNA: TGTGCCACCCGGAGGGAGGTGAACACTGAAGCTTTCTTT

J: TRBJ1-1
V: TRBV6-5
D: TRBD1
size: -
CDR3: CASSEPTGSTEAFF
DNA: TGTGCCAGCAGTGAGCCGACAGGGAGTACTGAAGCTTTCTTT

J: TRBJ2-1
V: TRBV7-9
D: TRBD2
size: -
CDR3: CASTRLAEYNEQFF
DNA: TGTGCCAGCACGCGGCTAGCGGAGTACAATGAGCAGTTCTTC

J: TRBJ2-7
V: TRBV5-1
D: TRBD1
size: -
CDR3: CASSSAGTGVDEQYF
DNA: TGCGCCAGCAGCTCAGCCGGGACAGGGGTCGACGAGCAGTACTTC

J: TRBJ1-2
V: TRBV15
D: -
size: -
CDR3: CATSREGRTVNYGYTF
DNA: TGTGCCACCAGCAGAGAGGGGAGGACGGTAAACTATGGCTACACCTTC

J: TRBJ2-3
V: TRBV5-1
D: -
size: -
CDR3: CASSSGVGGTDTQYF
DNA: TGCGCCAGCAGCTCGGGGGTCGGGGGCACAGATACGCAGTATTTT

J: TRBJ2-7
V: TRBV5-6
D: -
size: -
CDR3: CASSLDPGSAREQYF
DNA: TGTGCCAGCAGCTTGGATCCGGGATCGGCTAGGGAGCAGTACTTC

J: TRBJ1-4
V: TRBV7-2
D: -
size: -
CDR3: CASSMLQTTNEKLFF
DNA: TGTGCCAGCAGCATGCTACAGACAACTAATGAAAAACTGTTTTTT

J: TRBJ1-5
V: TRBV10-3
D: -
size: -
CDR3: CAIGIGGNQPQHF
DNA: TGTGCCATCGGCATAGGGGGCAATCAGCCCCAGCATTTT

J: TRBJ2-7
V: TRBV4-1
D: -
size: once
CDR3: CASSQERTGGYEQYF
DNA: TGCGCCAGCAGCCAAGAACGGACAGGAGGGTACGAGCAGTACTTC

J: TRBJ2-2
V: TRBV5-1
D: -
size: -
CDR3: CASSLEGGDGRELFF
DNA: TGCGCCAGCAGCTTGGAAGGGGGGGACGGCAGGGAGCTGTTTTTT

J: TRBJ2-2
V: TRBV10-3
D: -
size: -
CDR3: CAISGQGWGTGELFF
DNA: TGTGCCATCAGTGGTCAGGGATGGGGCACCGGGGAGCTGTTTTTT

J: TRBJ2-1
V: TRBV5-4
D: TRBD2
size: -
CDR3: CASSRLGTSGRWGYNEQFF
DNA: TGTGCCAGCTCTAGACTCGGGACTAGCGGGAGGTGGGGCTACAATGAGCAGTTCTTC

J: TRBJ1-2
V: TRBV2
D: -
size: -
CDR3: CASSLPDYGYTF
DNA: TGTGCCAGCAGTTTGCCAGACTATGGCTACACCTTC

J: TRBJ2-7
V: TRBV6-5
D: -
size: once
CDR3: CASSGLTGDYEQYF
DNA: TGTGCCAGCAGTGGGCTGACAGGAGACTACGAGCAGTACTTC

J: TRBJ2-5
V: TRBV6-5
D: TRBD2
size: -
CDR3: CASVRTSGGETQYF
DNA: TGTGCCAGCGTACGGACTAGCGGGGGGGAGACCCAGTACTTC

J: TRBJ2-1
V: TRBV10-3
D: TRBD2
size: -
CDR3: CAIGGLAESSYNEQFF
DNA: TGTGCCATCGGGGGACTAGCGGAAAGCTCCTACAATGAGCAGTTCTTC

J: TRBJ1-2
V: TRBV2
D: TRBD1
size: -
CDR3: CASMGQGFPNYGYTF
DNA: TGTGCCAGCATGGGACAGGGGTTTCCTAACTATGGCTACACCTTC

J: TRBJ1-2
V: TRBV7-2
D: TRBD1
size: once
CDR3: CASSPQGAVGYTF
DNA: TGTGCCAGCAGCCCCCAGGGGGCAGTGGGCTACACCTTC

J: TRBJ1-2
V: TRBV28
D: TRBD1
size: -
CDR3: CASRPSTGQSFYGYTF
DNA: TGTGCCAGCAGACCCTCGACGGGACAGAGTTTCTATGGCTACACCTTC

J: TRBJ1-2
V: TRBV7-9
D: -
size: -
CDR3: CASSIDRNYGYTF
DNA: TGTGCCAGCAGCATCGACAGAAACTATGGCTACACCTTC

J: TRBJ1-3
V: TRBV6-5
D: -
size: -
CDR3: CASKLTAPGNTIYF
DNA: TGTGCCAGCAAGCTCACAGCCCCAGGAAACACCATATATTTT

J: TRBJ1-2
V: TRBV7-9
D: -
size: -
CDR3: CASSPRDTSNYGYTF
DNA: TGTGCCAGCAGCCCCCGGGACACCTCTAACTATGGCTACACCTTC

J: TRBJ2-7
V: TRBV5-6
D: -
size: -
CDR3: CASSRGHSTYEQYF
DNA: TGTGCCAGCAGCCGTGGACATTCCACCTACGAGCAGTACTTC

J: TRBJ2-5
V: TRBV2
D: TRBD2
size: -
CDR3: CASVGRRGGVGETQYF
DNA: TGTGCCAGCGTTGGTCGGCGGGGGGGCGTTGGGGAGACCCAGTACTTC

J: TRBJ2-1
V: TRBV2
D: TRBD1
size: -
CDR3: CASSPGQGQPGQFF
DNA: TGTGCCAGCAGTCCGGGACAGGGACAACCTGGGCAGTTCTTC

J: TRBJ2-1
V: TRBV30
D: -
size: few
CDR3: CAWSAGSYEQFF
DNA: TGTGCCTGGAGTGCAGGGTCCTATGAGCAGTTCTTC

J: TRBJ2-5
V: TRBV21-1
D: -
size: few
CDR3: CASSTPGGEQYF
DNA: TGTGCCAGCAGCACCCCCGGCGGTGAGCAGTACTTC

J: TRBJ2-2
V: TRBV21-1
D: -
size: -
CDR3: CASSTRDRDNTGELFF
DNA: TGTGCCAGCAGCACCCGGGACAGGGACAACACCGGGGAGCTGTTTTTT

J: TRBJ1-5
V: TRBV6-5
D: -
size: few
CDR3: CASSSDRPNQPQHF
DNA: TGTGCCAGCAGTTCAGACAGGCCGAATCAGCCCCAGCATTTT

J: TRBJ2-3
V: TRBV5-6
D: -
size: -
CDR3: CASSPYSDTQYF
DNA: TGTGCCAGCAGCCCCTACTCAGATACGCAGTATTTT

J: TRBJ2-7
V: TRBV2
D: -
size: -
CDR3: CASSERGTRNEQYF
DNA: TGTGCCAGCAGTGAACGGGGAACACGGAACGAGCAGTACTTC

J: TRBJ2-7
V: TRBV7-2
D: -
size: few
CDR3: CASSSGRRGEQYF
DNA: TGTGCCAGCAGCTCAGGACGCAGGGGAGAGCAGTACTTC

J: TRBJ2-1
V: TRBV30
D: -
size: once
CDR3: CAWSSPSTGSSYNEQFF
DNA: TGTGCCTGGAGTTCTCCCTCAACAGGGAGCTCCTACAATGAGCAGTTCTTC

J: TRBJ2-7
V: TRBV18
D: -
size: -
CDR3: CASSPTEGGYEQYF
DNA: TGTGCCAGCTCACCTACCGAAGGGGGTTACGAGCAGTACTTC

J: TRBJ2-5
V: TRBV27
D: TRBD1
size: once
CDR3: CASSKTWDSQETQYF
DNA: TGTGCCAGCAGTAAGACCTGGGACAGTCAAGAGACCCAGTACTTC